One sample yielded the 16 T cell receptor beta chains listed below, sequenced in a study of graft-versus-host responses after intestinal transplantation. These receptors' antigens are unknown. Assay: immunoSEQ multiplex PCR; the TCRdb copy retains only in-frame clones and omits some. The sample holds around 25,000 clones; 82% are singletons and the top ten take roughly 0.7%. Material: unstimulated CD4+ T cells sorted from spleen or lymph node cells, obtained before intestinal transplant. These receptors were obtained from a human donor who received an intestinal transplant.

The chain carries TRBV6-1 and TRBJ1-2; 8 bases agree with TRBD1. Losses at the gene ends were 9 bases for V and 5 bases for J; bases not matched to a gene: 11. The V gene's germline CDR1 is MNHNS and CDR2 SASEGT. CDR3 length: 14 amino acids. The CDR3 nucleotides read TGTGCCAGTCACGGGACAGGACGGGAGTATGGCTACACCTTC. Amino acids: CASHGTGREYGYTF.

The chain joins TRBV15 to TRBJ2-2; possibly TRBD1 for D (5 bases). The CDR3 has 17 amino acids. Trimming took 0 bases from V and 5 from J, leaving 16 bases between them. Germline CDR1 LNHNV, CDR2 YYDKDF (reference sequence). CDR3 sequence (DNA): TGTGCCACCAGCAGAGATTATTTAAGGGGTCGGACCGGGGAGCTGTTTTTT. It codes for CATSRDYLRGRTGELFF. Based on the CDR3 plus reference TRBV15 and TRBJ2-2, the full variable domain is DAMVIQNPRYQVTQFGKPVTLSCSQTLNHNVMYWYQQKSSQAPKLLFHYYDKDFNNEADTPDNFQSRRPNTSFCFLDIRSPGLGDTAMYLCATSRDYLRGRTGELFFGEGSRLTVL.

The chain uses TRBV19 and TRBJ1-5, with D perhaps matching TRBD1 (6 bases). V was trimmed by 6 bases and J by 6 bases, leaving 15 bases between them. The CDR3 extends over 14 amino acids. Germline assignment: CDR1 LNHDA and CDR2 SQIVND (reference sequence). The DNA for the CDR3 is TGTGCCAGTAGGTACAGGGAGGGGGGTCAGCCCCAGCATTTT. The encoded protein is CASRYREGGQPQHF.

The CDR3 is CASIKGQHTGELFF. The CDR3 DNA reads as TGTGCCAGCATTAAGGGACAGCACACCGGGGAGCTGTTTTTT. This rearrangement joins TRBV6-1 to TRBJ2-2; 7 bases are a match to TRBD1. This CDR3 has 14 amino acids. V shed 7 bases and J 3 bases; nucleotides not matched to a gene: 5. Per the germline V gene, CDR1 is MNHNS and CDR2 is SASEGT.

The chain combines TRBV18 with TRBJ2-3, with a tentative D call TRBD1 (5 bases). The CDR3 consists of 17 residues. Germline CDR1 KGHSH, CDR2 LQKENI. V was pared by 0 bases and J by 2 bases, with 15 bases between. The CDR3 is CASSPPWGRGDTDTQYF. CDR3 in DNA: TGTGCCAGCTCACCACCGTGGGGTAGGGGTGACACAGATACGCAGTATTTT.

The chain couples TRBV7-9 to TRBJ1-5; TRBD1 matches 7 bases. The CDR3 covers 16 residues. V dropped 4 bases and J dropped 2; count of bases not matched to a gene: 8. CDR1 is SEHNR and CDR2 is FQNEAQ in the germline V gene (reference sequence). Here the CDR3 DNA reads TGTGCCAGCAGCTCTTCGACAGGGCTAGGCAATCAGCCCCAGCATTTT. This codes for CASSSSTGLGNQPQHF.

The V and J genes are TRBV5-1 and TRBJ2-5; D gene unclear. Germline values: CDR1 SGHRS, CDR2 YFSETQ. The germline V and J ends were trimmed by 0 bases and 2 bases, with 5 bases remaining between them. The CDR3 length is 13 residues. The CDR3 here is CASSLVGQETQYF. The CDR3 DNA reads TGCGCCAGCAGCTTGGTGGGGCAAGAGACCCAGTACTTC.

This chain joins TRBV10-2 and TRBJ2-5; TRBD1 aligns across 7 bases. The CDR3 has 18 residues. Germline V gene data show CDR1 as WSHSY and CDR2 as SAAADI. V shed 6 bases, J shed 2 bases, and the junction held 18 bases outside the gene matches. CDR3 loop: CASRTGDRIRAYQETQYF. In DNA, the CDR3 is TGCGCCAGCAGAACAGGGGATCGGATTCGGGCGTATCAAGAGACCCAGTACTTC.

CDR3 protein: CSAGWAGAETQYF. CDR3 nucleotide sequence: TGCAGCGCCGGATGGGCAGGGGCAGAGACCCAGTACTTC. The J gene is TRBJ2-5, the V gene TRBV29-1; weak D call: TRBD1 (6 bases). The CDR3 runs to 13 residues. V was shortened by 7 bases and J by 4 bases, with 16 bases between the two germline ends. CDR1 is SQVTM and CDR2 is ANQGSEA in the germline V gene.

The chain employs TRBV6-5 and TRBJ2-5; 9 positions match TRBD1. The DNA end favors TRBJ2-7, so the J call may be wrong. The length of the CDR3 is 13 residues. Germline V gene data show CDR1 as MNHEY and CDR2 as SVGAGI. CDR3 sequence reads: CASSSGTGYEQYF. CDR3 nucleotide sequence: TGTGCCAGCAGTTCCGGGACAGGGTACGAGCAGTACTTC.

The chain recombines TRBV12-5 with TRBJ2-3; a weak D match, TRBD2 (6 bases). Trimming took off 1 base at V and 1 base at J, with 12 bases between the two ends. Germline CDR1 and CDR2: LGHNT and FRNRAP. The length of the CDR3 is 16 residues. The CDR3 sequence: CASGLARDLRTDTQYF. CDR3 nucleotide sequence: TGTGCTAGTGGTTTGGCTAGGGACTTGCGCACAGATACGCAGTATTTT. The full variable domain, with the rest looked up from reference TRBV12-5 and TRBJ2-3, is DARVTQTPRHKVTEMGQEVTMRCQPILGHNTVFWYRQTMMQGLELLAYFRNRAPLDDSGMPKDRFSAEMPDATLATLKIQPSEPRDSAVYFCASGLARDLRTDTQYFGPGTRLTVL.

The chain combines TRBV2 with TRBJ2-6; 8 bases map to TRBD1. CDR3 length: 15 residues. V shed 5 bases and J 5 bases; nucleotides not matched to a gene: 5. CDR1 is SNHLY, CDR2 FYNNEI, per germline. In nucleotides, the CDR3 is TGTGCCAGCAGTCCAGGGGGCAGCTGGGCCAACGTCCTGACTTTC. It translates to CASSPGGSWANVLTF.

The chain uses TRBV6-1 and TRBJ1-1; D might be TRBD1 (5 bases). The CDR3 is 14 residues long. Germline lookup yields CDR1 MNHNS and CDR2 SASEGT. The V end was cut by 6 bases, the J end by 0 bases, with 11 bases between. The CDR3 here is CASSSGGLNTEAFF. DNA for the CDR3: TGTGCCAGCAGCTCGGGGGGATTGAACACTGAAGCTTTCTTT.

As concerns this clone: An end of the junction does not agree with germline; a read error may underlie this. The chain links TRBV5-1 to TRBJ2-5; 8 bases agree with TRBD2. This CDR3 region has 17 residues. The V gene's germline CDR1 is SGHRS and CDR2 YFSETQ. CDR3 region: CASCLEGRGARQETQYF. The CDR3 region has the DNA TGCGCCAGCTGCTTGGAGGGGCGGGGGGCGCGCCAAGAGACCCAGTACTTC.

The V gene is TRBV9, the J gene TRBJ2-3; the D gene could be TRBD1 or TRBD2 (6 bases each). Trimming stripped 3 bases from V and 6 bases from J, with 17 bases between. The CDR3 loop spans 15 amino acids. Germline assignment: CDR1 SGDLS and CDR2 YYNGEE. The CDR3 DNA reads TGTGCCAGCAGCGCAACAGGGAGAGCGGGCGATACGCAGTATTTT. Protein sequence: CASSATGRAGDTQYF.

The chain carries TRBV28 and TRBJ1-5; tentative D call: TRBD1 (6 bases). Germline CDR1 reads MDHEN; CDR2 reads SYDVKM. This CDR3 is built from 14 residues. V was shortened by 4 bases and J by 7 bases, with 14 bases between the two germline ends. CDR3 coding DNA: TGTGCCAGCAGTTACCGTACAGGGATGCAGCCCCAGCATTTT. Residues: CASSYRTGMQPQHF.